The clone carrying this T cell receptor beta chain was recorded once. Per the germline V gene, CDR1 is SGHAT and CDR2 is FQNNGV. V lost 6 bases, J lost 10 bases, and 11 bases stayed unmatched. The CDR3 is 14 residues long. These data originate in a study of radiation and T cells in renal cell carcinoma. Study overall: Nephrectomy followed 15 Gy stereotactic body radiation by 4 weeks.

TCRdb's table, derived via immunoSEQ multiplex PCR, lists solely in-frame clones and lacks some. The sample gives 130,000 to 150,000 clones, roughly nine tenths of which show up once; around 4.4% is in the top ten. The time point here: baseline pretreatment blood. The treatment was: 15 Gy SBRT to primary tumor, nephrectomy 4 weeks later. The chain combines TRBV11-2 with TRBJ2-1; 8 bases map to TRBD2. This specimen was blood, taken from a patient whose treatment included radiotherapy and nephrectomy. This TCR was sampled from a woman in her 70s with renal cell carcinoma. CDR3 residues: CASSSGTSHREQFF. CDR3 nucleotide sequence: TGTGCCAGCAGTTCCGGGACTAGTCATAGAGAGCAGTTCTTC.